The TCR beta chain described here comes from a study of blood T cells in healthy people across ages. Through a sample-barcoded 5' primer and a J-beta primer mix, a second PCR was run for about 7 to 12 cycles. TCRdb called the 5' RACE reads again in MiXCR, with one record for every CDR3 protein. This table holds about 1,500,000 distinct CDR3 sequences, approximately 40% found once. This clonotype was counted a few times. V was trimmed by 4 bases and J by 0 bases, leaving 7 bases between them. This CDR3 is built from 13 residues. Germline CDR1 reads GTSNPN; CDR2 reads SVGIG (reference sequence). This sequence joins TRBV30 and TRBJ1-5; no clear D. The specimen sequenced was blood. This TCR was sampled from a young woman in good health. Here the CDR3 DNA reads TGTGCCTGGAATTCGGGTAGCAATCAGCCCCAGCATTTT. Translation gives CAWNSGSNQPQHF. The full variable domain, in which reference TRBV30 and TRBJ1-5 provide the parts outside the CDR3, is SQTIHQWPATLVQPVGSPLSLECTVEGTSNPNLYWYRQAAGRGLQLLFYSVGIGQISSEVPQNLSASRPQDRQFILSSKKLLLSDSGFYLCAWNSGSNQPQHFGDGTRLSIL.